A selection of T cell receptor beta chains follows, all from one sample in a study of blood T cell repertoires in COVID-19. Data came from immunoSEQ multiplex PCR; TCRdb stores just in-frame clones and leaves some out. Among some 130,000 clones, around nine tenths were seen once, and the ten largest hold roughly 4%. Material for sequencing was peripheral blood. Receptors originate from a man in his fifties or sixties with COVID-19, enrolled during active disease. CDR3s include the opening cysteine and the closing phenylalanine or tryptophan. D genes are given only for firm matches. Rows may omit the clone size; those that give it use once, few, many or a size class.

.	TRBJ2-3	TRBV9	.	CASSVIATDTQYF	TGTGCCAGCAGCGTAATAGCCACAGATACGCAGTATTTT
.	TRBJ1-1	TRBV28	.	CASSLMERTTEAFF	TGTGCCAGCAGTTTAATGGAGCGGACCACTGAAGCTTTCTTT
.	TRBJ2-7	TRBV5-4	TRBD2	CASSSGGSNEQYF	TGTGCCAGCAGCTCGGGAGGGTCCAACGAGCAGTACTTC
.	TRBJ1-5	TRBV18	.	CASSPKQDSNQPQHF	TGTGCCAGCTCACCGAAACAGGATAGCAATCAGCCCCAGCATTTT
.	TRBJ2-7	TRBV7-2	.	CASSLDRVLNEQYF	TGTGCCAGCAGCTTAGACCGGGTACTCAACGAGCAGTACTTC
.	TRBJ2-7	TRBV5-4	.	CASSKTVVGEQYF	TGTGCCAGCAGCAAGACAGTAGTTGGCGAGCAGTACTTC
many	TRBJ2-7	TRBV7-2	.	CASSGRGYEQYF	TGTGCCAGCAGCGGACGGGGCTACGAGCAGTACTTC
.	TRBJ1-6	TRBV30	.	CACSESGSPLHF	TGTGCCTGCTCGGAGAGCGGTTCACCCCTCCACTTT
.	TRBJ1-1	TRBV30	.	CAWRAGNLPEAFF	TGTGCCTGGAGGGCAGGGAATTTACCTGAAGCTTTCTTT
.	TRBJ1-2	TRBV5-4	.	CASSLNRGLRNGYTF	TGTGCCAGCAGCTTGAATAGGGGACTTCGCAATGGCTACACCTTC
.	TRBJ1-1	TRBV19	.	CASEEGENTEAFF	TGTGCCAGTGAGGAGGGAGAGAACACTGAAGCTTTCTTT
once	TRBJ2-7	TRBV5-4	.	CASSLSGSSYEQYF	TGTGCCAGCAGCTTGTCCGGTAGCTCCTACGAGCAGTACTTC
.	TRBJ2-1	TRBV21-1	.	CASSKALPGVHEQFF	TGTGCCAGCAGCAAAGCCCTGCCCGGGGTTCATGAGCAGTTCTTC
.	TRBJ2-1	TRBV12-3/TRBV12-4	.	CASGAGAYNEQFF	TGTGCCAGCGGGGCGGGGGCTTACAATGAGCAGTTCTTC